This T cell receptor (beta chain) was profiled in a study of regulatory T cells in long-lasting Graves disease. CDR3 length equals 15 residues. Germline-derived CDR1 and CDR2 are ENHRY and SYGVKD. The V segment lost 3 bases and the J segment 2 bases; nucleotides outside the gene matches: 4. Assembly of TCR beta libraries relied on iRepertoire HTBI primers together with Arm-PCR of CDR3 regions. From the multiplex PCR reads, TCRdb called clonotypes with MiXCR, one entry per CDR3 protein. The repertoire includes roughly 410,000 distinct CDR3 sequences, about 15% of them detected once, and about 8% sits in the top ten. Time point here: newly diagnosed GD, antithyroid drugs for less than 3 months. The TCR library was made from RNA that had been extracted from PBMCs in TRIzol. Criteria from the American Thyroid Association guidelines were applied to diagnose Graves' disease. The same sample was also studied in work on T cells in Graves' hyperthyroidism and ophthalmopathy. Turning to that study: With the HTBI primer set, the TCR CDR3 went through a first round of RT-PCR.

The material was peripheral blood mononuclear cells (PBMCs), obtained at new diagnosis, from a patient treated with antithyroid drugs. This sequence joins TRBV10-3 and TRBJ2-3; 8 nucleotides agree with TRBD1. The sequence was obtained from a woman in her 40s with Graves disease. The CDR3 nucleotides are TGTGCCATCAGTGATGGACAGGGCCCCACAGATACGCAGTATTTT. Its protein is CAISDGQGPTDTQYF.